This T cell receptor beta chain was sequenced in a study of T cells after yellow fever vaccination. Regarding this clonotype: Its target is unknown.

Study-wide results and limits: Booster sampling recovered most clones from primary vaccination (around 97% CD4, around 90% CD8). Researchers noted that a small share of clonotypes showed up in both CD4 and CD8 compartments.

By 5'RACE template switching, TCR cDNA was produced, with a universal primer site and UMIs added in the process. TCRdb re-analysed the 5' RACE reads in MiXCR, keeping a single row per CDR3 protein. The repertoire includes around 550,000 distinct CDR3 sequences, about a fifth of them detected once, and 13% to 15% sits in the top ten. V lost 2 bases to trimming and J lost 2 bases, with 4 bases between them. Germline V gene sequence: CDR1 KGHSY, CDR2 FQNENV. The CDR3 totals 13 residues. The chain has TRBV16 and TRBJ1-5; no definite D call. The clonotype was recovered from a man aged 25 to 40 who received the YFV17D yellow fever vaccine. The sequencing here drew on PBMCs, taken 15 days after the yellow fever booster vaccination. The CDR3 DNA sequence: TGTGCCAGCAGCCAACAGGGCAATCAGCCCCAGCATTTT. Translating gives CASSQQGNQPQHF.